This T cell receptor (beta chain) came from a study of early T cells in non-severe SARS-CoV-2 infection. Individual cDNA molecules received unique molecular identifiers during library preparation. TCRdb re-called the 5' RACE reads with MiXCR, one entry per CDR3 protein. The data contain approximately 70,000 distinct CDR3 sequences, around 12% of them singletons. The receptor was isolated from an adult who was a healthcare worker with PCR-confirmed SARS-CoV-2 infection or an uninfected control (not recorded which). The donor label of this sample is uncertain. Source: whole blood, taken at baseline.

The CDR3 protein is CASSFTSGRTNEQFF. In nucleotides, the CDR3 is TGTGCCAGCAGCTTTACTAGCGGGAGGACGAATGAGCAGTTCTTC. This rearrangement joins TRBV7-2 to TRBJ2-1, with 12 bases lining up with TRBD2. Trimming removed 3 bases from V and 7 bases from J; junction bases left unmatched: 4. CDR3 size: 15 residues. CDR1 and CDR2 (germline): SGHTA, FQGNSA.